This T cell receptor beta chain was sequenced during a study of shared clonotypes between healthy human individuals. This clone was detected a few times. Profiling relied on immunoSEQ multiplex PCR, and the TCRdb table lists in-frame clones only, not all of them. The sample contains hundreds of thousands of clones, 96% of which appear only once. With 1 base removed from V and 6 bases from J, the gap between germline ends came to 7 bases. The CDR3 runs 13 residues. Germline V gives CDR1 SNHLY, CDR2 FYNNEI. The rearrangement uses TRBV2 and TRBJ1-5; D is undetermined. Input material: naive CD4+ T cells sorted from blood. Subset in this sample: CD45RA+ positively selected. This TCR was recovered from a woman aged 30 to 39 in good health. CDR3 DNA: TGTGCCAGCAGTGAAGGGTCGGGTCAGCCCCAGCATTTT. Its translation: CASSEGSGQPQHF.